This TCR beta chain is from a study of T-cell reconstitution after alpha-beta-depleted transplantation in children. Unique molecular identifiers were incorporated during preparation of the TCRbeta library. Via MiXCR, TCRdb re-called the PCR reads, giving one row per CDR3 protein. The sample holds 200,000 to 300,000 distinct CDR3 sequences; about 12% are singletons and the top ten take about 2.4%. Deletions cut 6 bases from V and 10 bases from J, with 13 bases between. Germline V gene data show CDR1 as MNHEY and CDR2 as SVGAGI. The length of the CDR3 is 11 residues. The V gene is TRBV6-5, the J gene TRBJ2-7; D gene ambiguous. The source was PBMCs from the stem cell graft donor, collected from the stem cell graft. This receptor was taken from a human donor who donated a stem cell graft to a child with acute lymphoblastic leukemia. The CDR3: CASSYGPDQYF. The CDR3 nucleotides read TGTGCCAGCAGCTATGGTCCCGACCAGTACTTC.